The next 21 T cell receptor beta chains were all read from a single sample in a study of blood T cell repertoires in COVID-19. Here immunoSEQ multiplex PCR was the method, and the copy in TCRdb shows in-frame clones only, minus some. The data show 56,000 or so clones, approximately 87% seen once. Sequenced sample: peripheral blood. These receptors were obtained from a man between 50 and 59 years old with acute or convalescent COVID-19.

The chain joins TRBV19 to TRBJ1-6; maybe TRBD1 (5 bases). This CDR3 is 13 amino acids long. V was cut by 5 bases and J by 9 bases, with 11 bases left in between. Germline V lookup: CDR1 LNHDA, CDR2 SQIVND (reference sequence). CDR3 coding DNA: TGTGCCAGTAGTTTTGACGGGGGTTCACCCCTCCACTTT. This translates into CASSFDGGSPLHF.

This clone was counted a few times. The chain recombines TRBV10-3 with TRBJ1-1; D is ambiguous. The CDR3 has 14 residues. Per the germline V gene, CDR1 is ENHRY and CDR2 is SYGVKD. Trimming took 6 bases from V and 1 from J, leaving 12 bases between them. The CDR3 DNA reads as TGTGCCATCAGCTTATCCGAGGGGAACACTGAAGCTTTCTTT. Its protein is CAISLSEGNTEAFF.

The genes are TRBV11-3 and TRBJ1-6; D remains ambiguous. Germline lookup yields CDR1 SGHNT and CDR2 YENEEA. The CDR3 runs 12 residues. V lost 7 bases and J 8 bases, leaving 9 bases between the germline ends. The chain's CDR3 is CASTRRDSPLHF. CDR3 sequence (DNA): TGTGCCAGCACCCGACGGGATTCACCCCTCCACTTT.

The rearrangement links TRBV10-1 to TRBJ1-6; possibly TRBD1 for D (5 bases). CDR1 is WNHNN, CDR2 SYGVQD, per germline (reference sequence). The CDR3 length is 12 residues. The V end was cut by 4 bases, the J end by 8 bases, with 6 bases between. The CDR3 region has the DNA TGCGCCAGCAGTGGGGGCGATTCACCCCTCCACTTT. Translating gives CASSGGDSPLHF.

The rearrangement links TRBV10-2 to TRBJ1-1; D is unclear. Germline loops: CDR1 WSHSY, CDR2 SAAADI. V was shortened by 3 bases and J by 4 bases, with 9 bases between the two germline ends. The CDR3 sequence is 13 residues long. CDR3 sequence reads: CASSDRWVTEAFF. Written as DNA, the CDR3 is TGCGCCAGCAGTGACAGGTGGGTCACTGAAGCTTTCTTT.

The chain carries TRBV6-5 and TRBJ2-1, with 8 bases identical to TRBD1. The V and J ends lost 6 bases and 8 bases, in that order; junction bases with no gene match: 3. The CDR3 has 12 amino acids. Per the germline V gene, CDR1 is MNHEY and CDR2 is SVGAGI. The CDR3 coding sequence is TGTGCCAGCAGGGACAGGGACCATGAGCAGTTCTTC. This gives the protein CASRDRDHEQFF.

This chain joins TRBV5-6 and TRBJ2-1, with TRBD2 matching over 9 bases. This CDR3 contains 15 residues. From germline, CDR1 is SGHDT and CDR2 YYEEEE. V was pared by 0 bases and J by 12 bases, with 10 bases of the junction left unmatched. The CDR3 loop reads CASSLGTSGPRLQFF. The CDR3 nucleotides read TGTGCCAGCAGCTTGGGTACTAGCGGGCCCCGACTGCAGTTCTTC.

The V and J genes are TRBV3-1 (or the pseudogene TRBV3-2) and TRBJ2-2; TRBD2 agrees at 15 bases. Germline CDR1 and CDR2: LGHDT and YNNKEL (reference sequence). V dropped 3 bases and J dropped 3; count of bases not matched to a gene: 8. CDR3 length equals 19 residues. As DNA, the CDR3 is TGTGCCAGCAGCCATGCTAGCCGGACTAGCGGGGGGGACACCGGGGAGCTGTTTTTT. Translation: CASSHASRTSGGDTGELFF.

This chain links TRBV13 with TRBJ1-5; perhaps TRBD1 as D (6 bases). Trimming took 6 bases from V and 5 from J, leaving 8 bases between them. Per the germline V gene, CDR1 is PRHDT and CDR2 is FYEKMQ (reference sequence). This CDR3 region has 12 residues. CDR3 loop: CASRQGYQPQHF. Written as DNA, the CDR3 is TGTGCCAGCAGACAGGGTTATCAGCCCCAGCATTTT. Using reference TRBV13 and TRBJ1-5 for the parts outside the CDR3, the full variable domain is AAGVIQSPRHLIKEKRETATLKCYPIPRHDTVYWYQQGPGQDPQFLISFYEKMQSDKGSIPDRFSAQQFSDYHSELNMSSLELGDSALYFCASRQGYQPQHFGDGTRLSIL.

The V gene is TRBV11-3, the J gene TRBJ1-1; a possible D gene is TRBD1 (5 bases). Germline CDR1 and CDR2: SGHNT and YENEEA. Between the trimmed V and J ends, which lost 7 bases and 0 bases, there was a span of 12 bases. The CDR3 is 14 amino acids. This CDR3 is CASTRGVMNTEAFF. CDR3 sequence (DNA): TGTGCCAGCACCCGGGGGGTCATGAACACTGAAGCTTTCTTT.

V gene TRBV14 combines with J gene TRBJ2-7, with D possibly being TRBD1 (5 bases). Germline values: CDR1 SGHDN, CDR2 FVKESK. Trimming pared 3 bases from V and 7 bases from J, leaving 16 bases between. This CDR3 spans 14 amino acids. The CDR3 DNA is TGTGCCAGCAGCCACCAGGACACCTTTCTAGAGCAGTACTTC. Translating gives CASSHQDTFLEQYF.

This chain joins TRBV6-5 and TRBJ1-5; the D is unclear. This CDR3 has 14 residues. From germline, CDR1 is MNHEY and CDR2 SVGAGI. V lost 7 bases and J 0 bases, leaving 10 bases between the germline ends. CDR3 in amino acids: CASIRGNSNQPQHF. CDR3 nucleotides: TGTGCCAGCATTAGAGGGAATAGCAATCAGCCCCAGCATTTT.

This sequence joins TRBV3-1 (or the pseudogene TRBV3-2) and TRBJ2-7, with D maybe TRBD2 (6 bases). CDR3 length equals 14 residues. CDR1 LGHDT and CDR2 YNNKEL come from the germline V gene (reference sequence). V lost 2 bases to trimming and J lost 4 bases, with 12 bases between them. CDR3 nucleotides: TGTGCCAGCAGCCAATCGGATAGCGGTTACGAGCAGTACTTC. It encodes CASSQSDSGYEQYF.

V usage is TRBV21-1 and J usage is TRBJ1-5; the table's TRBD1 call for D was not verified on the DNA. TRBV21-1 is flagged as a pseudogene. The CDR3 consists of 19 residues. CDR3 amino acids: CASSKREKYRSGGNQPQHF. The CDR3 DNA is TGTGCCAGCAGCAAAAGGGAAAAGTACAGGTCAGGTGGCAATCAGCCCCAGCATTTT.

The CDR3 spells CASSLGRAVPGLDSNEQFF. CDR3 DNA: TGTGCCAGCAGCTTAGGTCGTGCAGTCCCGGGACTAGACTCTAATGAGCAGTTCTTC. The chain joins TRBV11-2 to TRBJ2-1; 8 positions agree with TRBD2. Germline CDR1 is SGHAT and CDR2 is FQNNGV. V trimming: 1 base; J trimming: 7 bases; junction bases outside the gene matches: 18. This CDR3 region has 19 residues.

The rearrangement joins TRBV2 to TRBJ1-2; the D is unclear. CDR1 and CDR2 from the germline V gene are SNHLY and FYNNEI. Trimming removed 5 bases from V and 0 bases from J, with 7 bases in between. The CDR3 consists of 13 residues. CDR3 bases: TGTGCCAGCAGTCTCACAGCTAACTATGGCTACACCTTC. This gives the protein CASSLTANYGYTF. Based on the CDR3 plus reference TRBV2 and TRBJ1-2, the full variable domain is EPEVTQTPSHQVTQMGQEVILRCVPISNHLYFYWYRQILGQKVEFLVSFYNNEISEKSEIFDDQFSVERPDGSNFTLKIRSTKLEDSAMYFCASSLTANYGYTFGSGTRLTVV.

CDR3 in amino acids: CASSYLASGGAGGNEQFF. The DNA of the CDR3 is TGTGCCAGCAGCTACTTAGCTAGCGGGGGGGCCGGGGGCAATGAGCAGTTCTTC. The gene calls are TRBV7-8 and TRBJ2-1, with 12 nucleotides matching TRBD2. Germline V gene sequence: CDR1 SGHVS, CDR2 FQNEAQ. The CDR3 is 18 amino acids. After removal of 4 bases from V and 6 bases from J, the junction contained 13 bases not matched to a gene.

The chain links TRBV7-8 to TRBJ1-5; possibly TRBD1 for D (5 bases). Germline CDR1 reads SGHVS; CDR2 reads FQNEAQ. CDR3 length equals 14 residues. V lost 2 bases to trimming and J lost 2 bases, with 7 bases between them. The CDR3 DNA is TGTGCCAGCAGCTTAAGCAGGGGCAATCAGCCCCAGCATTTT. It specifies CASSLSRGNQPQHF.

The rearrangement uses TRBV30 and TRBJ2-7, with a tentative D call TRBD1 (6 bases). CDR1 is GTSNPN, CDR2 SVGIG, per germline (reference sequence). The CDR3 is made up of 13 amino acids. Trimming removed 2 bases from V and 4 bases from J, with 12 bases in between. DNA for the CDR3: TGTGCCTGGAGTCGTATTACAGGGTACGAGCAGTACTTC. Its translation is CAWSRITGYEQYF.

This rearrangement joins TRBV10-1 to TRBJ2-1; 15 positions agree with TRBD2. This CDR3 is built from 15 residues. Germline V gene data show CDR1 as WNHNN and CDR2 as SYGVQD (reference sequence). After removal of 8 bases from V and 3 bases from J, the junction contained 2 bases not matched to a gene. This chain's CDR3 is CASGTSGGIYNEQFF. For the CDR3, the DNA is TGCGCCAGCGGGACTAGCGGGGGGATCTACAATGAGCAGTTCTTC.

The rearrangement links TRBV19 to TRBJ2-2; 9 nucleotides line up with TRBD2. Germline CDR1 LNHDA, CDR2 SQIVND (reference sequence). Germline trimming cut 6 bases from V and 3 bases from J; bases unmatched to any gene: 8. This CDR3 is built from 16 residues. The DNA for the CDR3 is TGTGCCAGTAGACAACGCGGGGGGGCCCACACCGGGGAGCTGTTTTTT. Translating gives CASRQRGGAHTGELFF. Filled out from reference TRBV19 and TRBJ2-2, the complete variable domain reads DGGITQSPKYLFRKEGQNVTLSCEQNLNHDAMYWYRQDPGQGLRLIYYSQIVNDFQKGDIAEGYSVSREKKESFPLTVTSAQKNPTAFYLCASRQRGGAHTGELFFGEGSRLTVL.